The 21 T cell receptor beta chains listed next were all sequenced from one sample in a study of T cell repertoires in cytomegalovirus infection (dated by TCRdb to about 2019). Antigen specificity for these receptors is unknown. The treatment or condition label here, explained by the study, means: in vitro stimulation with specific CMV peptide epitopes to enrich CMV-specific T cells. The sequencer listed for this sample is Illumina HiSeq 1500. TCRdb passed the public sequencing reads through fastp at Q25 and MiXCR, retaining productive beta sequences. CDR3 protein duplicates are merged, each entry listing the most common genes and DNA. This sample gives about 920,000 distinct CDR3 sequences in total; approximately 31% of them show up just once. Over 12% of the sample is taken by the ten largest. The input for sequencing was cultured CD8+ T cells from PBMCs, taken from culture after CMV antigen stimulation. These receptors all come from a human donor in good health (CMV status not recorded). Some clones in this sample may be carry-over from other donors' samples.

This clonotype was seen ten or more times. The CDR3 spells CASSSRQFSGNTIYF. CDR3 nucleotides: TGTGCCAGCAGCTCCCGTCAGTTCTCTGGAAACACCATATATTTT. This rearrangement joins TRBV7-2 to TRBJ1-3; D remains unclear. The CDR3 sequence is 15 residues long. Trimming stripped 4 bases from V and 0 bases from J, with 10 bases between. Per the germline V gene, CDR1 is SGHTA and CDR2 is FQGNSA.

This clonotype was observed a few times. The chain carries TRBV23-1 and TRBJ1-5; 11 nucleotides agree with TRBD1. TRBV23-1 is an open reading frame whose function is uncertain. The ends lost 0 bases at V and 2 bases at J; junction bases unmatched: 21. CDR3 length: 23 amino acids. Written as DNA, the CDR3 is TGCGCCAGCAGTCAATCTCACGGGTCAGAAGGGACAGGGGGAGTCGTGGGCAATCAGCCCCAGCATTTT. It codes for CASSQSHGSEGTGGVVGNQPQHF.

This clonotype was seen more than once but under ten times. The chain employs TRBV24-1 and TRBJ2-3; D might be TRBD1 (7 bases). The CDR3 runs 12 residues. V lost 12 bases, J lost 5 bases, and 14 bases lay in between. CDR1 and CDR2 from the germline V gene are KGHDR and SFDVKD. The CDR3, as DNA: TGTGCCTCCCAGGGGGGCGTAGATACGCAGTATTTT. It translates to CASQGGVDTQYF.

The table lists this clonotype with a count of one. The chain is built from TRBV2 and TRBJ2-3; TRBD2 aligns across 8 bases. With V trimmed by 11 bases and J by 1 base, 5 bases remained unmatched. From germline, CDR1 is SNHLY and CDR2 FYNNEI. The CDR3 is made up of 13 amino acids. The CDR3 here is CAVLAGGTDTQYF. Here the CDR3 DNA reads TGTGCCGTTCTAGCGGGCGGCACAGATACGCAGTATTTT.

This clonotype was counted only a few times. The chain recombines TRBV12-3 or TRBV12-4 with TRBJ2-3, with unresolved D. V was clipped by 4 bases and J by 2 bases, with 16 bases between them. CDR3 size: 16 residues. The CDR3 DNA is TGTGCCAGCAGTTCTCTAACGGCCCACAACACAGATACGCAGTATTTT. This gives the protein CASSSLTAHNTDTQYF.

A few counts support this clonotype. The genes are TRBV2 and TRBJ1-6, with D unresolved. V was pared by 1 base and J by 9 bases, with 10 bases between. The CDR3 length is 14 residues. Germline CDR1 is SNHLY and CDR2 is FYNNEI. The CDR3 DNA reads as TGTGCCAGCAGTGAAGGACTGTTGGGTTCACCCCTCCACTTT. This gives the protein CASSEGLLGSPLHF.

The V and J genes are TRBV5-1 and TRBJ1-1; a possible D gene is TRBD1 (5 bases). Germline V gene sequence: CDR1 SGHRS, CDR2 YFSETQ. This CDR3 contains 13 residues. V dropped 0 bases and J dropped 7 bases, with 10 bases sitting between them. CDR3 bases: TGCGCCAGCAGCTTGGCTGGGGGTTATGAAGCTTTCTTT. It codes for CASSLAGGYEAFF.

This clonotype was seen only once. V and J are TRBV19 and TRBJ1-5, with 7 nucleotides matching TRBD1. The CDR3 length is 20 residues. The germline V gene has CDR1 LNHDA and CDR2 SQIVND (reference sequence). With 5 bases clipped from V and 0 bases from J, the junction kept 19 bases outside the gene matches. DNA for the CDR3: TGTGCCAGTAGTCCCGACTGGCCTCCGGAACAGGGGAATAGCAATCAGCCCCAGCATTTT. This codes for CASSPDWPPEQGNSNQPQHF.

V usage is TRBV4-2 and J usage is TRBJ2-3; 7 bases align to TRBD2. There are 17 residues in the CDR3. Looked up from germline, CDR1 is LGHNA and CDR2 is YNFKEQ. With V trimmed by 0 bases and J by 2 bases, 8 bases remained unmatched. CDR3 in DNA: TGTGCCAGCAGCCAAGAAAACGGGGGGACCTACACAGATACGCAGTATTTT. Amino acids: CASSQENGGTYTDTQYF.

V is TRBV5-5 and J is TRBJ2-2, with D possibly being TRBD1 (6 bases). Germline V gene lookup returns CDR1 SGHKS and CDR2 YYEKEE (reference sequence). Trimming took off 4 bases at V and 6 bases at J, with 13 bases between the two ends. The CDR3 totals 14 residues. The CDR3 loop reads CASSLQGWAGELFF. For the CDR3, the DNA is TGTGCCAGCAGCCTACAGGGATGGGCCGGGGAGCTGTTTTTT.

This clonotype was recorded a few times. The J gene is TRBJ1-1, the V gene TRBV4-1; weak D call: TRBD1 (5 bases). CDR3 length: 15 residues. Germline-derived CDR1 and CDR2 are MGHRA and YSYEKL. V shed 5 bases and J shed 3 bases, with 16 bases lying between them. The CDR3 spells CASSSSQGFDTEAFF. The CDR3 nucleotides are TGCGCCAGCAGCTCAAGTCAGGGCTTTGACACTGAAGCTTTCTTT.

V usage is TRBV15 and J usage is TRBJ1-4; TRBD1 aligns across 9 bases. Germline V gene data show CDR1 as LNHNV and CDR2 as YYDKDF (reference sequence). Trimming cost V 5 bases and J 7 bases; bases outside gene matches: 8. This CDR3 has 15 residues. DNA of the CDR3: TGTGCCACCAGCCGTTTCTGGACAGGGGCTGAAAAACTGTTTTTT. This translates into CATSRFWTGAEKLFF.

The rearrangement links TRBV6-4 to TRBJ1-2; 8 bases align to TRBD1. Germline V gene sequence: CDR1 MRHNA, CDR2 SNTAGT. The CDR3 extends over 14 amino acids. V gave up 2 bases and J gave up 6 bases; unmatched junction bases: 5. DNA of the CDR3: TGTGCCAGCAGTGACGGACAGGGACGGAATGGCTACACCTTC. As protein: CASSDGQGRNGYTF.

The chain employs TRBV4-2 and TRBJ2-1; D is unclear. Trimming cost V 0 bases and J 5 bases, with 11 bases left between them. Germline CDR1 reads LGHNA; CDR2 reads YNFKEQ. The CDR3 runs to 15 residues. CDR3 residues: CASSQDPRSDNEQFF. DNA for the CDR3: TGTGCCAGCAGCCAAGATCCCAGGAGCGACAATGAGCAGTTCTTC.

The V and J genes are TRBV10-2 and TRBJ2-1; possibly TRBD1 or TRBD2 for D (6 bases each). The germline V gene has CDR1 WSHSY and CDR2 SAAADI. This CDR3 region has 14 residues. The germline V and J ends were trimmed by 8 bases and 6 bases, with 17 bases remaining between them. CDR3 loop: CASATGGLSNEQFF. The CDR3 DNA sequence: TGCGCCAGCGCCACCGGGGGCTTGTCCAATGAGCAGTTCTTC.

The chain joins TRBV12-3 or TRBV12-4 to TRBJ1-6; a weak D match, TRBD1 (6 bases). The CDR3 is 14 amino acids. V was cut by 7 bases and J by 7 bases, with 14 bases left in between. The CDR3 loop is CASTTGQRNSPLHF. In DNA, the CDR3 is TGTGCCAGCACCACCGGACAGAGGAATTCACCCCTCCACTTT.

The genes are TRBV28 and TRBJ1-6; 7 bases fit TRBD1. V trimming: 6 bases; J trimming: 4 bases; junction bases outside the gene matches: 9. Germline V lookup: CDR1 MDHEN, CDR2 SYDVKM. The CDR3 is made up of 16 amino acids. Here the CDR3 reads CASRSRGPRYNSPLHF. The CDR3, as DNA: TGTGCCAGCAGATCAAGGGGGCCCCGGTATAATTCACCCCTCCACTTT. Filled out from reference TRBV28 and TRBJ1-6, the complete variable domain reads DVKVTQSSRYLVKRTGEKVFLECVQDMDHENMFWYRQDPGLGLRLIYFSYDVKMKEKGDIPEGYSVSREKKERFSLILESASTNQTSMYLCASRSRGPRYNSPLHFGNGTRLTVT.

The chain links TRBV6-1 to TRBJ1-1, with unresolved D. Germline V gene data show CDR1 as MNHNS and CDR2 as SASEGT. CDR3 length: 14 amino acids. V gave up 8 bases and J gave up 2 bases, with 15 bases separating them. The chain's CDR3 is CASQYLGSNTEAFF. CDR3 nucleotide sequence: TGTGCCAGCCAATACCTGGGTAGTAACACTGAAGCTTTCTTT.

In regard to this clonotype: Given a much more abundant clone one base away, this may be a read error. The genes are TRBV7-2 and TRBJ2-3, with D tentatively TRBD1 (7 bases). V lost 2 bases and J 5 bases, leaving 20 bases between the germline ends. The germline V gene encodes CDR1 SGHTA and CDR2 FQGNSA. This CDR3 spans 17 amino acids. In nucleotides, the CDR3 is TGTGCCAGCAGCTTAATACCAAGCAGGGGGGCCCTAGATACGCAGTATTTT. Residues: CASSLIPSRGALDTQYF.

This clonotype was observed a handful of times. V is TRBV7-9 and J is TRBJ1-1, with a weak D call TRBD1 (6 bases). The V and J ends lost 5 bases and 4 bases respectively, with 17 bases between them. This CDR3 comprises 15 residues. Germline CDR1 SEHNR, CDR2 FQNEAQ (reference sequence). In nucleotides, the CDR3 is TGTGCCAGCAGCCCCGTTCGGGGGGCGAGCACTGAAGCTTTCTTT. Translating it yields CASSPVRGASTEAFF. The full variable domain, its missing parts supplied by reference TRBV7-9 and TRBJ1-1, is DTGVSQNPRHKITKRGQNVTFRCDPISEHNRLYWYRQTLGQGPEFLTYFQNEAQLEKSRLLSDRFSAERPKGSFSTLEIQRTEQGDSAMYLCASSPVRGASTEAFFGQGTRLTVV.

V is TRBV2 and J is TRBJ2-1; TRBD1 matches 7 bases. This CDR3 has 15 residues. Germline V gene lookup returns CDR1 SNHLY and CDR2 FYNNEI. The trim removed 11 bases at V and 4 bases at J, leaving 14 bases unmatched. The CDR3 reads CAQQVQGGAYNEQFF. The CDR3 bases are TGTGCCCAGCAGGTTCAAGGGGGCGCGTACAATGAGCAGTTCTTC.